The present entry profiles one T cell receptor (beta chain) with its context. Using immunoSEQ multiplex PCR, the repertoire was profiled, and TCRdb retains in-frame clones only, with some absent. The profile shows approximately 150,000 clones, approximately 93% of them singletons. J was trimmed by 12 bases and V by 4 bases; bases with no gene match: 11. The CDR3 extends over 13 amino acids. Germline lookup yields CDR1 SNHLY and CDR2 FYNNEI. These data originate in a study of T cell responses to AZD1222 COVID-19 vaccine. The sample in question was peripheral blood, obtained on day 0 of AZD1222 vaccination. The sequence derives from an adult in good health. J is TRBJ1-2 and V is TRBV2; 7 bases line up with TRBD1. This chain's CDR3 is CASSADRVLGNTF. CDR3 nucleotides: TGTGCCAGCAGTGCAGACAGGGTTTTGGGCAACACCTTC.